Only one count was recorded for the clone carrying this TCR beta chain. The sample is drawn from a study of blood T cell repertoires in COVID-19. About the research overall: COVID-19 samples, acute and convalescent, were from the United States, Italy and Spain. The analysed material was cDNA or gDNA that came from T cells, B-cell-depleted T cells, or PBMCs.

Germline V gene lookup returns CDR1 SGDLS and CDR2 YYNGEE. V lost 4 bases to trimming and J lost 2 bases; unmatched junction nucleotides: 7. This CDR3 has 15 residues. As processed by the authors: By means of reference gene primer amplification, nucleated cell counts were estimated. Generated by immunoSEQ multiplex PCR, the TCRdb table keeps only in-frame clones and is missing some. Clonal size and the V and J genes are those of that table, whereas D and trimming came from the DNA. Of fewer than 300,000 clones in the sample, 83% were seen once. The sequencing sample was made of peripheral blood. This chain joins TRBV9 and TRBJ2-3, with 7 bases lining up with TRBD2. The TCR sequence derives from an elderly man with acute or convalescent COVID-19. The CDR3 sequence: CASSPGGRATDTQYF. CDR3 coding DNA: TGTGCCAGCAGCCCAGGTGGGAGGGCCACAGATACGCAGTATTTT.